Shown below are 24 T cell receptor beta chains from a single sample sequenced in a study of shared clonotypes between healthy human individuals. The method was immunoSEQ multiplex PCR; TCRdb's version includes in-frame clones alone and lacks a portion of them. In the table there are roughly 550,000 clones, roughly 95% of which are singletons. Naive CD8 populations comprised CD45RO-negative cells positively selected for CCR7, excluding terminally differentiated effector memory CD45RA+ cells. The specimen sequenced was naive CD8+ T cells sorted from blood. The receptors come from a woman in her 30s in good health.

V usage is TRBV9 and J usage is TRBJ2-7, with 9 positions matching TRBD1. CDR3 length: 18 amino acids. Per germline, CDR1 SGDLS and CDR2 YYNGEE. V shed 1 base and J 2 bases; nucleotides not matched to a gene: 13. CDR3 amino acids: CASSVTGGMSSGTYEQYF. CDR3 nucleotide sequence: TGTGCCAGCAGCGTAACAGGGGGCATGTCTAGCGGTACCTACGAGCAGTACTTC. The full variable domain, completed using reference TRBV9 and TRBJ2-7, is DSGVTQTPKHLITATGQRVTLRCSPRSGDLSVYWYQQSLDQGLQFLIQYYNGEERAKGNILERFSAQQFPDLHSELNLSSLELGDSALYFCASSVTGGMSSGTYEQYFGPGTRLTVT.

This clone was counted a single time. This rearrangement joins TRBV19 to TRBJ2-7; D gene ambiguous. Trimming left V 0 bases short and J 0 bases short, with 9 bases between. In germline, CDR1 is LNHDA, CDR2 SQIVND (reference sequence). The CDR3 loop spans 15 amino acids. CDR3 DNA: TGTGCCAGTAGTATAGATACTTCAAGCTCCTACGAGCAGTACTTC. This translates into CASSIDTSSSYEQYF.

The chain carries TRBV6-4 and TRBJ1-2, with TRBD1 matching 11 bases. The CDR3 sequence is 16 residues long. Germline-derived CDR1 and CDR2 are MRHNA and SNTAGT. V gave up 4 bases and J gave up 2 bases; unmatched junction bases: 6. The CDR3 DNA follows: TGTGCCAGCAGTGGATCGGGGACAGGGGGGAACTATGGCTACACCTTC. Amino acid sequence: CASSGSGTGGNYGYTF.

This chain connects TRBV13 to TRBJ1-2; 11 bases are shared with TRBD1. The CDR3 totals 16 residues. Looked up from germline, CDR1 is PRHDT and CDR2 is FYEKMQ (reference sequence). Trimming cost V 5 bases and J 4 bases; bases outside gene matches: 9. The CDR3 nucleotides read TGTGCCAGCAGCGTTGGACAGGGGGCGATATTCTATGGCTACACCTTC. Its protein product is CASSVGQGAIFYGYTF.

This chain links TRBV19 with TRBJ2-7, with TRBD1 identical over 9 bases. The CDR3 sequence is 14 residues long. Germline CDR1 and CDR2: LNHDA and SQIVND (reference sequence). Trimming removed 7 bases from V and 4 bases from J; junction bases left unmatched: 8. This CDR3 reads CASTPGQGLYEQYF. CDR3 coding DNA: TGTGCCAGTACCCCGGGACAGGGACTATACGAGCAGTACTTC.

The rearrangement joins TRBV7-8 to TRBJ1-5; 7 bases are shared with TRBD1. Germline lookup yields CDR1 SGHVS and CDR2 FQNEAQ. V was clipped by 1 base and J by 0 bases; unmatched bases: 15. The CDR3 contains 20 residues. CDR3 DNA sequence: TGTGCCAGCAGCTTAGAGGGATCGACAGGGTTTTGGGATAGCAATCAGCCCCAGCATTTT. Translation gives CASSLEGSTGFWDSNQPQHF. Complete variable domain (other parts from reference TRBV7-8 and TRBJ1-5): GAGVSQSPRYKVAKRGQDVALRCDPISGHVSLFWYQQALGQGPEFLTYFQNEAQLDKSGLPSDRFFAERPEGSVSTLKIQRTQQEDSAVYLCASSLEGSTGFWDSNQPQHFGDGTRLSIL.

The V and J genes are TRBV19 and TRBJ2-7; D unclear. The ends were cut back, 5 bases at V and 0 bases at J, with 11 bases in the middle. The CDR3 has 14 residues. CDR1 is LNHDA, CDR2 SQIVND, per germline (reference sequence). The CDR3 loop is CASSLLGNSYEQYF. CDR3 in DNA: TGTGCCAGTAGTCTCCTGGGGAACTCCTACGAGCAGTACTTC.

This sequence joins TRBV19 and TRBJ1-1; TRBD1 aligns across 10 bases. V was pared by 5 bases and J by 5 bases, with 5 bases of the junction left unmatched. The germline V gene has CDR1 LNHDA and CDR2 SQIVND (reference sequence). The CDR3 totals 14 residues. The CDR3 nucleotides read TGTGCCAGTAGTCTTGGACAGGGGGTAACTGAAGCTTTCTTT. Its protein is CASSLGQGVTEAFF.

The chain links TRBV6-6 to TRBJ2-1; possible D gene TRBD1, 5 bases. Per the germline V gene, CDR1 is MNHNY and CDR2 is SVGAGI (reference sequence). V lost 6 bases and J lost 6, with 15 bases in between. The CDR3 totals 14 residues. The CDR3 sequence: CASSLLTGFNEQFF. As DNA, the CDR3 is TGTGCCAGCAGCCTACTTACAGGCTTCAATGAGCAGTTCTTC.

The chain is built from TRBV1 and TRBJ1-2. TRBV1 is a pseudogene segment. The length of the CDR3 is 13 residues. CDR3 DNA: TGCACCTGGAGGGTCCCGGGGAACTATGGCTACACCTTC. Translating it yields CTWRVPGNYGYTF.

The CDR3 sequence: CASSSLAGMRAEQYF. The CDR3 region has the DNA TGTGCCAGCAGTAGCCTAGCGGGAATGAGGGCCGAGCAGTACTTC. This rearrangement joins TRBV27 to TRBJ2-7, with TRBD2 matching 9 bases. There are 15 residues in the CDR3. V shed 5 bases and J 6 bases; nucleotides not matched to a gene: 11. The germline CDR1 and CDR2 sequences are MNHEY and SMNVEV (reference sequence).

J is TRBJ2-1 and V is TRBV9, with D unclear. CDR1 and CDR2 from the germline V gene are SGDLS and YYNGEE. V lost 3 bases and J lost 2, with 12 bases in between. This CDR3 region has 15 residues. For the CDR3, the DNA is TGTGCCAGCAGCGGCTCCTTGGGCCCCTACAATGAGCAGTTCTTC. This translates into CASSGSLGPYNEQFF.

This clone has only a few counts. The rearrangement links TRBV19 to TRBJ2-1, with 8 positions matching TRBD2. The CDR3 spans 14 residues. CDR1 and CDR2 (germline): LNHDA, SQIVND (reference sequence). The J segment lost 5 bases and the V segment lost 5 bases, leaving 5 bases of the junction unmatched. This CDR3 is CASSWGLVNNEQFF. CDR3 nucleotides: TGTGCCAGTAGTTGGGGACTAGTGAACAATGAGCAGTTCTTC.

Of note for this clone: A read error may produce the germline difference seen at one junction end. The DNA for the CDR3 is TGTGCCAGCAGTGAAGGACTGGGACTTTCTAGTGTAGGCTTC. This gives the protein CASSEGLGLSSVGF. The chain joins TRBV2 to TRBJ2-7; D might be TRBD2 (6 bases). CDR1 SNHLY and CDR2 FYNNEI come from the germline V gene. CDR3 length: 14 residues.

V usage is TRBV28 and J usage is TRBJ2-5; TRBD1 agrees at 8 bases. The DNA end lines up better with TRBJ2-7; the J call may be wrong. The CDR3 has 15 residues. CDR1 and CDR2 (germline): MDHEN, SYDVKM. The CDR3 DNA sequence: TGTGCCAGCAGTTTACCTCCAGGGGGCTGGGGCGAGCAGTACTTC. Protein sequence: CASSLPPGGWGEQYF.

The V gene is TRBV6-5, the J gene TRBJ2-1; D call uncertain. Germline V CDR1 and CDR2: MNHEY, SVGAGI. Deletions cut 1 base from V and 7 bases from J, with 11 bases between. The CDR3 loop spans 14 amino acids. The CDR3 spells CASSYWPEENEQFF. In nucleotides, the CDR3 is TGTGCCAGCAGTTACTGGCCAGAAGAGAATGAGCAGTTCTTC.

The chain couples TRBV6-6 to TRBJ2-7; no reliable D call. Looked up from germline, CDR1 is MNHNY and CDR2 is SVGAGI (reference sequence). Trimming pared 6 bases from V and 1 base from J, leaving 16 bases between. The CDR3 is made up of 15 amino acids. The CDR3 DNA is TGTGCCAGCAGCCCAACTGGTTCCCTATCCTACGAGCAGTACTTC. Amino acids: CASSPTGSLSYEQYF.

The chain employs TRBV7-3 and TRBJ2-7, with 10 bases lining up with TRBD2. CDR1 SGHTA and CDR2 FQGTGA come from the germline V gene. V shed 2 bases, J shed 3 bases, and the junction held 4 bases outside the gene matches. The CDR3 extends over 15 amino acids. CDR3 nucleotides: TGTGCCAGCAGCTTAGGCGTAGCGGGAGGCTACGAGCAGTACTTC. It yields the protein CASSLGVAGGYEQYF.

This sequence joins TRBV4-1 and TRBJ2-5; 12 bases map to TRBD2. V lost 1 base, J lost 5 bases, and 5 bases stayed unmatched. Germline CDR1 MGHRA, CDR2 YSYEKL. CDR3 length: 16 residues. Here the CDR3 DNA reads TGCGCCAGCAGCCAAGGACTAGCGGGAGACCGTGAGACCCAGTACTTC. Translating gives CASSQGLAGDRETQYF.

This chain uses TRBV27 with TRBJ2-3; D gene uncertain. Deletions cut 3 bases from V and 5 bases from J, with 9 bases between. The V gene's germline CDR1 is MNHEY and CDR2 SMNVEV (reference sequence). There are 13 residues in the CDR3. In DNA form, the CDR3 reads TGTGCCAGCAGTTTTTCCAGATTAGATACGCAGTATTTT. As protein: CASSFSRLDTQYF.

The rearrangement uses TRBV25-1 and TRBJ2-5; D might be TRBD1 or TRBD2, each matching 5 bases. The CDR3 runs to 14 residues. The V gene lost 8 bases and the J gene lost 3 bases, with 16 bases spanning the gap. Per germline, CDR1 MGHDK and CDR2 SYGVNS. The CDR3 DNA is TGTGCCAGCGGCCGGGACGAGGCTGAAGAGACCCAGTACTTC. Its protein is CASGRDEAEETQYF. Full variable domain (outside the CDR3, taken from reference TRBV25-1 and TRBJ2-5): EADIYQTPRYLVIGTGKKITLECSQTMGHDKMYWYQQDPGMELHLIHYSYGVNSTEKGDLSSESTVSRIRTEHFPLTLESARPSHTSQYLCASGRDEAEETQYFGPGTRLLVL.

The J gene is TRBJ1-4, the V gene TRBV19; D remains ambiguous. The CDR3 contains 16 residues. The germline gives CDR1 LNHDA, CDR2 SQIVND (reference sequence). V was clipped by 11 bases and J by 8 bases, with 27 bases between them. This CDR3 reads CACLEGPGWGEEKLFF. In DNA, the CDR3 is TGTGCCTGTCTGGAAGGGCCGGGCTGGGGAGAAGAAAAACTGTTTTTT.

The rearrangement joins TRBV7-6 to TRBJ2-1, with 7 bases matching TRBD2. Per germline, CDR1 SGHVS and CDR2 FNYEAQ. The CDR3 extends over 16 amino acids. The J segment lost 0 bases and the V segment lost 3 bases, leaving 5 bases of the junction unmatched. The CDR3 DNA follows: TGTGCCAGCAGCTTTGTTGGGGGGGGCTCCTACAATGAGCAGTTCTTC. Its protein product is CASSFVGGGSYNEQFF.

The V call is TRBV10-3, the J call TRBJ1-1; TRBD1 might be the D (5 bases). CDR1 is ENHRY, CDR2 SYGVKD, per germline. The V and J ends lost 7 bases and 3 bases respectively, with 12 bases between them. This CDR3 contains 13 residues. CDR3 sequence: CAIMMAGDTEAFF. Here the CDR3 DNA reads TGTGCCATCATGATGGCGGGGGACACTGAAGCTTTCTTT.